This paragraph reports one T cell receptor beta chain. Its target is not known. Amplification of TCR beta CDR3 regions was performed using RNA transcripts as template. Using the HTBI primer set, a first-round RT-PCR was run on the TCR CDR3. One entry per CDR3 protein results from TCRdb running MiXCR on the multiplex PCR reads. Of more than 350,000 distinct CDR3 sequences listed, roughly 15% were seen once; the top ten hold roughly a fifth. Ophthalmopathy cases met thresholds of Clinical Activity Score at least 3, NOSPECS grade at least 4 and duration under 3 months. The data stem from a study of T cells in Graves' hyperthyroidism and ophthalmopathy. Study-wide results and limits: Median prediction lead before ophthalmopathy onset was around seven months with the model.

V lost 6 bases and J lost 6; bases outside the gene matches: 5. CDR1 and CDR2 from the germline V gene are KGHSH and LQKENI. The CDR3 length is 15 residues. The clonotype was recovered from a woman aged 55-69 years with Graves' ophthalmopathy. J is TRBJ1-6 and V is TRBV18, with TRBD1 matching over 10 bases. The sample comprised blood. The CDR3 nucleotides read TGTGCCAGCTCCGAGACAGGGGGCGTTAATTCACCCCTCCACTTT. Amino acids: CASSETGGVNSPLHF. The complete variable domain, with remaining parts taken from reference TRBV18 and TRBJ1-6, reads NAGVMQNPRHLVRRRGQEARLRCSPMKGHSHVYWYRQLPEEGLKFMVYLQKENIIDESGMPKERFSAEFPKEGPSILRIQQVVRGDSAAYFCASSETGGVNSPLHFGNGTRLTVT.